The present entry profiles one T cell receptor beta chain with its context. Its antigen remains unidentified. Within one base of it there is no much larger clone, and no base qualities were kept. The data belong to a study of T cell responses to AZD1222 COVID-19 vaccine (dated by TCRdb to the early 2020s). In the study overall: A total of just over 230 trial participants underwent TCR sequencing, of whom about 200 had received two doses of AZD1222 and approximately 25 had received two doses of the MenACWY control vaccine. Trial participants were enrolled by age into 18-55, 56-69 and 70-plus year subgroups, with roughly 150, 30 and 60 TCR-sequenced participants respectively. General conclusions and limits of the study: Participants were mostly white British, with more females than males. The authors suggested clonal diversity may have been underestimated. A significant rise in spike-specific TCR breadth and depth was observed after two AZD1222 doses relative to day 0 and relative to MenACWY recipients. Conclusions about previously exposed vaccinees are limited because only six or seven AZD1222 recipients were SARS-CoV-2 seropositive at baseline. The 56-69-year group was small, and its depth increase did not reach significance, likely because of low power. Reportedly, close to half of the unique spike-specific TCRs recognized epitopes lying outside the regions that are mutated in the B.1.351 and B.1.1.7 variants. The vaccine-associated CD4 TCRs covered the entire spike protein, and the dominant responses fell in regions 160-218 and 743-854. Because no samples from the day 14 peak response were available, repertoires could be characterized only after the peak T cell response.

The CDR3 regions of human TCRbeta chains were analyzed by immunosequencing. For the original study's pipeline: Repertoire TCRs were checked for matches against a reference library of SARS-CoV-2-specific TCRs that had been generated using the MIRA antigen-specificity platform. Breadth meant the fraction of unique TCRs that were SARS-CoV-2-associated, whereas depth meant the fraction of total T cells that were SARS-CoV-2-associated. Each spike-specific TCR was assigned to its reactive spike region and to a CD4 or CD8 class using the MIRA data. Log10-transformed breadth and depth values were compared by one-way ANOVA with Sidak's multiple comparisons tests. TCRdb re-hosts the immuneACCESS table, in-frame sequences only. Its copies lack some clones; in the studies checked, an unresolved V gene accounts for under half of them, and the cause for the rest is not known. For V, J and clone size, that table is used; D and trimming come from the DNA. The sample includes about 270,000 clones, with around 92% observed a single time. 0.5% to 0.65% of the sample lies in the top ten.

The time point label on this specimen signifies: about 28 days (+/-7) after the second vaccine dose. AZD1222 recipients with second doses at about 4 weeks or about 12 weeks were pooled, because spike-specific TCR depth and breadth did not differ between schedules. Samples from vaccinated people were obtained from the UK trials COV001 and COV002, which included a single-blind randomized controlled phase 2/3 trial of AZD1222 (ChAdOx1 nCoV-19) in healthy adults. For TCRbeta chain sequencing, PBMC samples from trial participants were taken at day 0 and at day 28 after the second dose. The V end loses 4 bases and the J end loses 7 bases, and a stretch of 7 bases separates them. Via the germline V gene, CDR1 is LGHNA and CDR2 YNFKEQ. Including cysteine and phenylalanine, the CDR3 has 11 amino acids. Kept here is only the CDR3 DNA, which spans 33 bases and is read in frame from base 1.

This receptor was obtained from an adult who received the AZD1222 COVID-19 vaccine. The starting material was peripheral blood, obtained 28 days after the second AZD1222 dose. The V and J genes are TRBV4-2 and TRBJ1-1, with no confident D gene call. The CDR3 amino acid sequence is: CASSRKGEAFF. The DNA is TGTGCCAGCAGCCGTAAAGGTGAAGCTTTCTTT.